This record looks at one TCR beta chain sequence and its context. The length of the CDR3 is 20 residues. Germline-derived CDR1 and CDR2 are MNHEY and SVGEGT. Germline trimming cut 0 bases from V and 5 bases from J; bases unmatched to any gene: 12. This sample was taken from a study of identical twins. MiXCR, applied by TCRdb to the 5' RACE reads, yields one record per CDR3 protein. The data contain 500,000 to 550,000 distinct CDR3 sequences, approximately 22% of them seen just once; the ten biggest clones take up 0.91%. This sample was also put to use in a study of T cells expressing NK-cell markers. That publication notes: Sorted T-cell subsets CD3+CD56+NKG2C+, CD3+CD56+NKG2C- and CD3+CD56-NKG2C+ were TCR beta-sequenced.

Material for sequencing was CD4+ T cells sorted from blood. The genes are TRBV6-2 or TRBV6-3 and TRBJ2-3; TRBD2 agrees at 15 bases. This sequence originates from a woman under 30 in good health. The CDR3 DNA sequence: TGTGCCAGCAGTTACTCGTTGGGGGGGACTAGCGGGAGGTCCGGAGATACGCAGTATTTT. This translates into CASSYSLGGTSGRSGDTQYF.